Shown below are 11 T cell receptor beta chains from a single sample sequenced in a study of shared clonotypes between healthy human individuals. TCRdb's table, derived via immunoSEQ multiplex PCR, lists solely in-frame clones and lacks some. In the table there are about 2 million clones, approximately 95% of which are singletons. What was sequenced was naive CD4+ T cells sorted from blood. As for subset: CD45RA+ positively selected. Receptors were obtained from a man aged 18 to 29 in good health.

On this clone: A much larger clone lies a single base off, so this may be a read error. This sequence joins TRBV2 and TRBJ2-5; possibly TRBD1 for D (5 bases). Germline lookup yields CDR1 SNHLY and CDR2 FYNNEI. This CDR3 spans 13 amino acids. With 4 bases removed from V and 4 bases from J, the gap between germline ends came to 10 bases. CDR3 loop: CASSVTGRETQYF. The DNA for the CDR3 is TGTGCCAGCAGTGTAACAGGCCGAGAGACCCAGTACTTC. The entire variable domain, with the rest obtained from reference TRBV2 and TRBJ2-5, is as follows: EPEVTQTPSHQVTQMGQEVILRCVPISNHLYFYWYRQILGQKVEFLVSFYNNEISEKSEIFDDQFSVERPDGSNFTLKIRSTKLEDSAMYFCASSVTGRETQYFGPGTRLLVL.

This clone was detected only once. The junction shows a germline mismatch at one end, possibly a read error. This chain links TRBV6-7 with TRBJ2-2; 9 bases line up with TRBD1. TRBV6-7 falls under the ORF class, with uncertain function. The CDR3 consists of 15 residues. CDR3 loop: CASIRDRANTGELFF. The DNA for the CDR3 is TGTGCCAGCATCCGGGACAGGGCGAATACCGGGGAGCTGTTTTTT.

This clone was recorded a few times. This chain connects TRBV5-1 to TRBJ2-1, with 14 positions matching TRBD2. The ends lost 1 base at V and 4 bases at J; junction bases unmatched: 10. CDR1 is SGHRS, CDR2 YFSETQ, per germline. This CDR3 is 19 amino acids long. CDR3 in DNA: TGCGCCAGCAGCTTGTTCCGGGGACTAGCGGGGGAAATATACAATGAGCAGTTCTTC. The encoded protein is CASSLFRGLAGEIYNEQFF.

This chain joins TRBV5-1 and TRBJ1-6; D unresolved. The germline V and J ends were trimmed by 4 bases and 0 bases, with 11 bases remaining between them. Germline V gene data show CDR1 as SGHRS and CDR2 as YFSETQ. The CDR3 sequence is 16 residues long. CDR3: CASSPVESSYNSPLHF. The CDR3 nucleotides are TGCGCCAGCAGCCCCGTAGAAAGCTCCTATAATTCACCCCTCCACTTT.

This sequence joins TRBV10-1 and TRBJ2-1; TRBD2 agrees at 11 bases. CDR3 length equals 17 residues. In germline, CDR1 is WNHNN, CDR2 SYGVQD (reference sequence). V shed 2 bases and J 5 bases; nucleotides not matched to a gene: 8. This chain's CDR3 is CASSEAASGRIHNEQFF. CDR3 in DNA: TGCGCCAGCAGTGAGGCCGCTAGCGGGAGGATCCACAATGAGCAGTTCTTC.

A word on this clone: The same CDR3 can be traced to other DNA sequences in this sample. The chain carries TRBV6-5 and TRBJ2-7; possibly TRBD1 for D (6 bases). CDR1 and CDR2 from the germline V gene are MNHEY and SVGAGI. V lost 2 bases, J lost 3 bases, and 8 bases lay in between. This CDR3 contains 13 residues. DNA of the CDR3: TGTGCCAGCAGTTACCGGGACAACTACGAGCAGTACTTC. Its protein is CASSYRDNYEQYF.

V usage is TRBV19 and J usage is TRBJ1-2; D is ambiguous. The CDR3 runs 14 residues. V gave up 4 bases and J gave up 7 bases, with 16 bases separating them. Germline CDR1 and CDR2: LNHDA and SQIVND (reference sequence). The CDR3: CASSRAPESGGYTF. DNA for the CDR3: TGTGCCAGTAGTAGGGCCCCCGAATCGGGTGGCTACACCTTC.

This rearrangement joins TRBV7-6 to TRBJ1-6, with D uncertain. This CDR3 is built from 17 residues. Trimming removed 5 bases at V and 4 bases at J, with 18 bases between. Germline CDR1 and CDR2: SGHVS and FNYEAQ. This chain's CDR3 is CASSPRVSMGYNSPLHF. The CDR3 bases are TGTGCCAGCAGCCCACGGGTCTCAATGGGTTATAATTCACCCCTCCACTTT.

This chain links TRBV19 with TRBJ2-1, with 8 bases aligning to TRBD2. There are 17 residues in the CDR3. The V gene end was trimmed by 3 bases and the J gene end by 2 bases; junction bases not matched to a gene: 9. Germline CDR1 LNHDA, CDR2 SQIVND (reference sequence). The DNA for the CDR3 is TGTGCCAGTAGTATGGGTTCGAGCGGGGGTACCTACAATGAGCAGTTCTTC. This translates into CASSMGSSGGTYNEQFF.

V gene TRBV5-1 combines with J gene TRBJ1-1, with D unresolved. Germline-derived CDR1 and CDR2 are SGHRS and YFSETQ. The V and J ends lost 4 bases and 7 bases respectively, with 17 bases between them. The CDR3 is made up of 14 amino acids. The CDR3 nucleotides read TGCGCCAGCAGCCCGGCTTGGGGAGGTGGTGAAGCTTTCTTT. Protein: CASSPAWGGGEAFF. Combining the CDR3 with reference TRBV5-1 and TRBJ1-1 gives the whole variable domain KAGVTQTPRYLIKTRGQQVTLSCSPISGHRSVSWYQQTPGQGLQFLFEYFSETQRNKGNFPGRFSGRQFSNSRSEMNVSTLELGDSALYLCASSPAWGGGEAFFGQGTRLTVV.

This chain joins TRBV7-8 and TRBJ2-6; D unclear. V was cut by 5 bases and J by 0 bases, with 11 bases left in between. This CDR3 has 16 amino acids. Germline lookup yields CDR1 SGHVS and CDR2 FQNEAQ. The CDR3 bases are TGTGCCAGCAGCCGCTTTGGTAGCTCTGGGGCCAACGTCCTGACTTTC. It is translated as CASSRFGSSGANVLTF.